The following is a T cell receptor (beta chain) sequence with its context. This clonotype was counted at least ten times. Which antigen it targets is not known. There are no base qualities to consult, and no much larger clone falls within one base. This record belongs to a study of regulatory T cells in long-lasting Graves disease (dated by TCRdb to the early 2020s). In terms of the full investigation: In the newly diagnosed Graves' disease group, patients had been taking antithyroid drugs for less than 3 months. A total of around 33 samples underwent TCR sequencing, from around 13 patients with persistent Graves' disease and 20 or so patients with newly diagnosed Graves' disease. The study took place in China and was registered as a clinical trial. Patients with persistent Graves' disease were compared with patients with newly diagnosed Graves' disease using TCR sequencing and RNA sequencing of peripheral blood. Paper-wide results and their limitations: A larger number of public clonotypes was shared among persistent patients (approximately 2,500) than among newly diagnosed patients (over 850). Only peripheral blood was studied, because thyroid tissue, the primary lesion, was inaccessible. As a limitation, the authors acknowledged that the small sample size may reduce accuracy. Only the TCR beta chain was sequenced and analyzed. Compared with newly diagnosed patients, persistent Graves' disease patients had lower TCR Shannon entropy and fewer highly expanded clones, which suggests clonal expansion. Preferential use of TRBV28, TRBJ1-2 and TRBJ2-5 was observed in persistent disease, whereas TRBV20-1 and TRBJ2-1 were favored in newly diagnosed disease.

The meaning of the sample's time point label: newly diagnosed GD, antithyroid drugs for less than 3 months. RNA was extracted from PBMCs in TRIzol for both TCR sequencing and RNA sequencing. Graves' disease was diagnosed according to American Thyroid Association guidelines. Patients were recruited from an endocrinology department in Xi'an, China. Each patient gave around 9 milliliters of peripheral blood, collected in an EDTA anticoagulant tube. Ficoll Paque Plus density gradient separation was used to isolate PBMCs, and no further T cell sorting was done. An Agilent 2100 Bioanalyzer and agarose gel were used to assess RNA quality, and a NanoDrop 2000 was used to measure RNA concentration. Germline trimming: 0 bases from V, 1 base from J; junction bases outside gene matches: 5. Counted from cysteine to phenylalanine, this CDR3 has 16 amino acids. The only DNA kept is the CDR3, 48 bases in frame from the first base. The CDR1 and CDR2 encoded by the germline V gene are ENHRY and SYGVKD.

The method behind the library was multiplex PCR. TCRdb records Illumina HiSeq 4000 as the sequencer. To build TCR beta libraries, CDR3 regions were amplified by Arm-PCR using iRepertoire HTBI primers. Before sequencing, the PCR products underwent gel purification. The source study handled its data this way. Gene usage analysis of CDR3 amino acid clonotypes relied on the roughly 60 TRBV and 15 or so TRBJ segments identified across samples. COPE and FqMerger were used to merge the filtered high-quality paired reads into contigs. BLAST was used to align contigs to IMGT TRBV, TRBD and TRBJ reference genes, with CDR3 defined following IMGT. Clonotypes above 0.1% frequency were classified as highly expanded clones. Repertoire diversity was measured by Shannon entropy, and V-J evenness by the Gini coefficient. A clonotype was considered public if more than one individual shared it. TCRdb ran its own pipeline on the public reads, namely fastp trimming at Q25 and MiXCR clone calling, and kept in-frame beta chains. Identical CDR3 proteins give one entry, which carries the most common genes and DNA. TCRdb assigned the V and J calls; the authors' analysis was not used. This sample gives roughly 440,000 distinct CDR3 sequences in total; about a sixth of them show up just once. In total, the top ten clones hold about 23% of the sample.

The data also belong to a second study, concerning T cells in Graves' hyperthyroidism and ophthalmopathy. From that second study: Stable Graves' hyperthyroidism was defined as the absence of progression to ophthalmopathy over 18 months of follow-up. Hyperthyroidism patients were newly diagnosed, had a disease duration of under 2 months, and were aged 18 to 65 years. Exclusion was applied to patients with uncontrolled infections, other autoimmune diseases, pregnancy or lactation. Diagnoses were established on the basis of clinical symptoms, serum thyroxine and TRAb, thyroid ultrasound, and orbital computed tomography. The TCR CDR3 was subjected to a first round of RT-PCR using the HTBI primer set and the Qiagen OneStep RT-PCR kit. Most expanded thyroid clonotypes (frequency above 0.001) were also detected in blood, suggesting blood repertoires may reflect thyroid immune responses. In cross-validation, a model built on a 13 V-J signature told ophthalmopathy apart from stable hyperthyroidism with less than 90% sensitivity and about 81% specificity, and in testing the same model reached 80%/75%. During validation, the model predicted progression to ophthalmopathy a median of roughly six months ahead of onset, with just under 71% sensitivity and under 85% specificity. A discovery cohort of about 96 patients, approximately 45 with Graves' ophthalmopathy and 55 to 60 with stable Graves' hyperthyroidism, was used to find distinguishing TCR V-J signatures. An independent validation cohort of around 19 hyperthyroidism patients and 17 patients who later progressed to ophthalmopathy tested prospective prediction of ophthalmopathy. The 85 to 100 discovery patients were randomly split 7:3 into training and test sets. The study also compared thyroid tissue and blood T-cell repertoires from several Graves' hyperthyroidism patients. After sampling, hyperthyroidism patients received methimazole starting at 30 mg daily, and ophthalmopathy patients received high-dose intravenous methylprednisolone. Libraries were constructed in a second round of multiplex PCR, after which size selection and purification were performed. The libraries were sequenced on an Illumina HiSeq2000 using paired-end 100 bp reads. SOAPnuke was used to process the raw data, with reads discarded if the reads contained adapters or uncalled bases, had a mean Phred below 15, or lacked an exact constant-primer or identifier match. High-quality paired reads were merged with COPE v1.2.5, and unique nucleotide sequences were defined as clonotypes. MiTCR v1.1 was used to align clonotypes to the IMGT TRBV, TRBD and TRBJ reference segments. Analysis was restricted to V-J combinations with a frequency above 0.0001, which covered about 99% of repertoires. A TCS score was defined as the ratio between F50 (clonal expansion) and ExV (chaos), using BLOSUM62-based TCRdist between CDR3 peptides within each V-J. Welch's t-statistics and random forest reduced around 510 V-J features to 13, which were used in a naive Bayes classifier (R e1071). No statistical method was used to set the sample size in advance, and investigators knew the group allocation. According to the paper, TCR Vbeta CDR3 sequencing was carried out on more than 120 peripheral blood samples, which came from under 50 ophthalmopathy, approximately 72 hyperthyroidism and approximately 17 progressor patients.

The sequence was collected from a woman under 30 with Graves disease. Donor details come from another sample of the same person, matched by shared clones. The V and J segments used are TRBV10-3 and TRBJ2-7, with 8 bases aligning to TRBD2. The specimen comprised peripheral blood mononuclear cells (PBMCs), sampled at new diagnosis, from a patient treated with antithyroid drugs. This receptor carries the CDR3 CAISESTTSESYEQYF. The DNA sequence is as follows: TGTGCCATCAGTGAGTCTACGACTAGCGAATCCTACGAGCAGTACTTC.